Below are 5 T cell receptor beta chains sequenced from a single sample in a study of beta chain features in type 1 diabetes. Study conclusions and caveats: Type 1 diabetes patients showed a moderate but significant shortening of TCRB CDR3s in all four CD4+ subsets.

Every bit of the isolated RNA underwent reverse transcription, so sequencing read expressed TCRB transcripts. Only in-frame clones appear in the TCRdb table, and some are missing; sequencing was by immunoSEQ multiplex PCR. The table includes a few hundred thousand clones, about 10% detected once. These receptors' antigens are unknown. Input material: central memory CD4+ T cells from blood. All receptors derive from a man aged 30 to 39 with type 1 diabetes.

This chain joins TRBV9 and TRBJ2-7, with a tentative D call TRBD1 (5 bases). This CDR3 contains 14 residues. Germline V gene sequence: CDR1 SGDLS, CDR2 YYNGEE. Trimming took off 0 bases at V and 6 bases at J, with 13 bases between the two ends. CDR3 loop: CASSVVSGMGEQYF. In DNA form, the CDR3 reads TGTGCCAGCAGCGTAGTTTCAGGGATGGGCGAGCAGTACTTC.

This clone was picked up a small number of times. CDR3 coding DNA: TGTGCCAGCAGTTTACGGTCCGGGACTACGACCTACGAGCAGTACTTC. It codes for CASSLRSGTTTYEQYF. The rearrangement joins TRBV28 to TRBJ2-7, with 7 bases aligning to TRBD2. The germline gives CDR1 MDHEN, CDR2 SYDVKM. V lost 2 bases to trimming and J lost 2 bases; unmatched junction nucleotides: 9. The CDR3 is made up of 16 amino acids.

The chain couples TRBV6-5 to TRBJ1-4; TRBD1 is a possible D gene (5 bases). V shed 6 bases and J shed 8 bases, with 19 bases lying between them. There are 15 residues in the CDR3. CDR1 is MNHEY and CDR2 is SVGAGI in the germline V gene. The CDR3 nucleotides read TGTGCCAGCAGCTACGGGGGAGGGTCATTGGAAAAACTGTTTTTT. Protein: CASSYGGGSLEKLFF.

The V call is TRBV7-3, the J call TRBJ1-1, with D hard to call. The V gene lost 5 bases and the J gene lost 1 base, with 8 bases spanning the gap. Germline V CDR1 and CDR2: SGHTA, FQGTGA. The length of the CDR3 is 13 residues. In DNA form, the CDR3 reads TGTGCCAGCAGCCACAAGGGGAACACTGAAGCTTTCTTT. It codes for CASSHKGNTEAFF.

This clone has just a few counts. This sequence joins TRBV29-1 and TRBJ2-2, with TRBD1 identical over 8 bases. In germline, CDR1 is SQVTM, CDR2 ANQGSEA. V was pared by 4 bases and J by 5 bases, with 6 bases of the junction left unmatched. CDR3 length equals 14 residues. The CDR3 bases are TGCAGCGTTGGAGGACAGGGTGCTACCGGGGAGCTGTTTTTT. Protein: CSVGGQGATGELFF.